The clone carrying this T cell receptor (beta chain) has only a few counts. V lost 4 bases, J lost 4 bases, and 16 bases lay in between. CDR1 and CDR2 (germline): LGHNA, YSLEER. This CDR3 is 15 amino acids long. The data originate from a study of blood T cell repertoires in COVID-19. Study at large: Samples taken during acute and convalescent COVID-19 were collected in the United States, Italy and Spain. Nucleic acid was either cDNA or gDNA, and it came from T cells, B-cell-depleted T cells, or PBMCs.

Per the original methods: Reference gene primer amplification gave nucleated cell count estimates. The data were produced by immunoSEQ multiplex PCR, yet TCRdb's version contains in-frame clones alone and is incomplete. V, J and clone size are those of that table, while D and trimming were read from the DNA. The sample records roughly 300,000 clones, over 75% being singletons. The sequencing input was peripheral blood. The chain is built from TRBV4-3 and TRBJ1-2; D is undetermined. This TCR came from a human donor in a cohort sampled during active COVID-19. The CDR3 sequence: CASSPLVAAFYGYTF. CDR3 nucleotide sequence: TGCGCCAGCAGCCCCTTAGTGGCGGCGTTCTATGGCTACACCTTC.